These 29 T cell receptor beta chains originate from one sample sequenced in a study of stem cell transplantation in POMP-related autoinflammatory disease. The assay was immunoSEQ multiplex PCR, and TCRdb's table has in-frame clones only and misses some. The sample comprises over 60,000 clones, approximately 91% of which are singletons, and roughly 0.7% rests with the top ten. The sample was CD4+ T cells from PBMCs, taken after stem cell transplantation. The receptors shown here come from a human patient with POMP-related autoinflammation and immune dysregulation (PRAID). Some T cells may be transferred from the graft donor.

The chain combines TRBV3-1 (or the pseudogene TRBV3-2) with TRBJ2-1, with TRBD2 matching over 10 bases. CDR1 and CDR2 from the germline V gene are LGHDT and YNNKEL (reference sequence). This CDR3 has 15 residues. V was pared by 3 bases and J by 2 bases, with 1 base of the junction left unmatched. The chain's CDR3 is CASSQSGGAYNEQFF. CDR3 DNA: TGTGCCAGCAGCCAGAGCGGGGGGGCCTACAATGAGCAGTTCTTC.

This clone has just one count. CDR3 sequence: CSVVGTNTDTQYF. Written as DNA, the CDR3 is TGCAGCGTTGTCGGGACCAACACAGATACGCAGTATTTT. V is TRBV29-1 and J is TRBJ2-3; D assignment may be TRBD1 or TRBD2 (5 bases each). The CDR3 has 13 residues. Germline values: CDR1 SQVTM, CDR2 ANQGSEA. The ends were cut back, 4 bases at V and 2 bases at J, with 10 bases in the middle.

The chain has TRBV5-8 and TRBJ2-2; 10 bases are a match to TRBD2. Looked up from germline, CDR1 is SGHTS and CDR2 is YDEGEE. The CDR3 has 16 residues. V lost 2 bases and J lost 5; bases outside the gene matches: 6. CDR3 loop: CASSFLAGVWTGELFF. CDR3 nucleotides: TGTGCCAGCAGCTTCCTAGCGGGGGTTTGGACCGGGGAGCTGTTTTTT.

The rearrangement uses TRBV28 and TRBJ2-4; 7 nucleotides agree with TRBD2. Per the germline V gene, CDR1 is MDHEN and CDR2 is SYDVKM. V lost 4 bases to trimming and J lost 6 bases; unmatched junction nucleotides: 3. This CDR3 comprises 13 residues. The CDR3 sequence is CASSSPGGNIQYF. For the CDR3, the DNA is TGTGCCAGCAGTTCCCCGGGGGGAAACATTCAGTACTTC.

This chain's CDR3 is CASSGRDREKGYGYTF. CDR3 sequence (DNA): TGTGCCAGCAGTGGGAGGGACAGAGAAAAGGGGTATGGCTACACCTTC. The chain combines TRBV6-1 with TRBJ1-2, with 7 bases identical to TRBD1. Trimming at V came to 4 bases and at J to 5 bases, leaving 13 bases not matched to a gene. Germline V gene lookup returns CDR1 MNHNS and CDR2 SASEGT. This CDR3 is built from 16 residues.

The chain carries TRBV28 and TRBJ1-4; possible D gene TRBD1, 5 bases. Germline lookup yields CDR1 MDHEN and CDR2 SYDVKM. This CDR3 spans 20 amino acids. V was clipped by 3 bases and J by 4 bases, with 27 bases between them. As DNA, the CDR3 is TGTGCCAGCAGTTTGGGTCAGGGTTTCCACCCCCTATATTTTAATGAAAAACTGTTTTTT. This codes for CASSLGQGFHPLYFNEKLFF.

This chain connects TRBV18 to TRBJ1-1; the D gene is possibly TRBD1 (5 bases). Trimming removed 3 bases at V and 2 bases at J, with 10 bases between. Germline V gives CDR1 KGHSH, CDR2 LQKENI. There are 14 residues in the CDR3. The CDR3 nucleotides are TGTGCCAGCTCACCTGTACAGGATAACACTGAAGCTTTCTTT. Encoded protein: CASSPVQDNTEAFF.

The chain employs TRBV5-1 and TRBJ2-3, with no clear D. V shed 1 base and J shed 3 bases, with 12 bases lying between them. From germline, CDR1 is SGHRS and CDR2 YFSETQ. This CDR3 spans 15 amino acids. The CDR3 DNA reads as TGCGCCAGCAGCTTGAAGCGAGTGTTTACAGATACGCAGTATTTT. It is translated as CASSLKRVFTDTQYF.

This chain links TRBV6-4 with TRBJ2-1; D not certain. CDR1 and CDR2 (germline): MRHNA, SNTAGT. CDR3 length: 15 amino acids. The V end lost 4 bases, the J end lost 0 bases, and 10 bases lay between the germline ends. CDR3 protein: CASSVLPGSYNEQFF. The DNA for the CDR3 is TGTGCCAGCAGTGTACTCCCGGGCTCCTACAATGAGCAGTTCTTC.

This clone occurred once. V usage is TRBV4-2 and J usage is TRBJ1-5; TRBD1 agrees at 7 bases. Per the germline V gene, CDR1 is LGHNA and CDR2 is YNFKEQ. Trimming removed 1 base from V and 4 bases from J; junction bases left unmatched: 1. The CDR3 is 14 amino acids. The CDR3 spells CASSQGTGNQPQHF. The DNA for the CDR3 is TGTGCCAGCAGCCAAGGGACAGGAAATCAGCCCCAGCATTTT.

The rearrangement uses TRBV19 and TRBJ2-2, with D tentatively TRBD2 (5 bases). The V and J ends lost 5 bases and 5 bases respectively, with 15 bases between them. The CDR3 totals 15 residues. Germline V gene sequence: CDR1 LNHDA, CDR2 SQIVND (reference sequence). The CDR3, as DNA: TGTGCCAGTAGTGCCCCGTTTCGAGGGACCGGGGAGCTGTTTTTT. Translation gives CASSAPFRGTGELFF.

This chain links TRBV5-1 with TRBJ2-3, with 10 bases matching TRBD2. The CDR3 is made up of 16 amino acids. Germline V gene sequence: CDR1 SGHRS, CDR2 YFSETQ. The ends lost 0 bases at V and 2 bases at J; junction bases unmatched: 3. Here the CDR3 reads CASSLVLAGSTDTQYF. The CDR3 DNA follows: TGCGCCAGCAGCTTGGTACTAGCGGGATCCACAGATACGCAGTATTTT.

V is TRBV5-5 and J is TRBJ1-4; no reliable D call. Per the germline V gene, CDR1 is SGHKS and CDR2 is YYEKEE (reference sequence). This CDR3 contains 15 residues. Trimming left V 0 bases short and J 4 bases short, with 10 bases between. CDR3 nucleotide sequence: TGTGCCAGCAGCTTGGCCCCATATTTTAATGAAAAACTGTTTTTT. Its protein is CASSLAPYFNEKLFF.

The V and J genes are TRBV10-3 and TRBJ1-3, with a possible D match to TRBD1 (5 bases). Germline V gene data show CDR1 as ENHRY and CDR2 as SYGVKD. V lost 4 bases to trimming and J lost 0 bases, with 13 bases between them. CDR3 length: 16 amino acids. DNA of the CDR3: TGTGCCATCAGTGGGTCCGGCAGGGACTCTGGAAACACCATATATTTT. Translated: CAISGSGRDSGNTIYF.

This clone appeared once. The chain links TRBV6-2 or TRBV6-3 to TRBJ2-1, with 12 bases identical to TRBD2. This CDR3 has 16 residues. The ends lost 4 bases at V and 8 bases at J; junction bases unmatched: 9. Germline V gene lookup returns CDR1 MNHEY and CDR2 SVGEGT. CDR3 DNA sequence: TGTGCCAGCAGTTTTAGGACTAGCGGGATTGTGGATGAGCAGTTCTTC. It codes for CASSFRTSGIVDEQFF.

V is TRBV2 and J is TRBJ2-1, with D hard to call. This CDR3 has 11 residues. Germline V lookup: CDR1 SNHLY, CDR2 FYNNEI. Trimming cost V 5 bases and J 4 bases, with 3 bases left between them. CDR3 nucleotide sequence: TGTGCCAGCAGTCTATACAATGAGCAGTTCTTC. Amino acid sequence: CASSLYNEQFF. The full variable domain, its missing parts supplied by reference TRBV2 and TRBJ2-1, is EPEVTQTPSHQVTQMGQEVILRCVPISNHLYFYWYRQILGQKVEFLVSFYNNEISEKSEIFDDQFSVERPDGSNFTLKIRSTKLEDSAMYFCASSLYNEQFFGPGTRLTVL.

The J gene is TRBJ2-5, the V gene TRBV3-1 (or the pseudogene TRBV3-2), with D maybe TRBD1 (6 bases). The CDR3 totals 14 residues. Deletions cut 0 bases from V and 6 bases from J, with 11 bases between. In germline, CDR1 is LGHDT, CDR2 YNNKEL (reference sequence). The CDR3: CASSQDRQGKTQYF. CDR3 nucleotide sequence: TGTGCCAGCAGCCAAGATCGGCAGGGGAAGACCCAGTACTTC.

This clone was seen a few times. The gene calls are TRBV10-3 and TRBJ2-7; the D gene is possibly TRBD1 (6 bases). V lost 7 bases, J lost 4 bases, and 14 bases lay in between. Germline V gives CDR1 ENHRY, CDR2 SYGVKD. The CDR3 is 13 residues long. As DNA, the CDR3 is TGTGCCATCACCTCACAGGGTCCGTACGAGCAGTACTTC. This gives the protein CAITSQGPYEQYF.

This rearrangement joins TRBV12-2 to TRBJ1-6. TRBV12-2 is a documented pseudogene. This CDR3 comprises 14 residues. The CDR3, as DNA: TGTGCAAGTCCACGGGGGGCTAATCGTTCACCCCTCCACTTT. It translates to CASPRGANRSPLHF.

V usage is TRBV5-4 and J usage is TRBJ2-3; 14 nucleotides line up with TRBD2. Germline lookup yields CDR1 SGHNT and CDR2 YYREEE (reference sequence). The CDR3 is 16 amino acids. Trimming cost V 4 bases and J 7 bases; bases outside gene matches: 8. The CDR3 DNA sequence: TGTGCCAGCAGCCCCGGGACTAGCGGGAGTCGAAATACGCAGTATTTT. It is translated as CASSPGTSGSRNTQYF. Full variable domain (missing parts from reference TRBV5-4 and TRBJ2-3): ETGVTQSPTHLIKTRGQQVTLRCSSQSGHNTVSWYQQALGQGPQFIFQYYREEENGRGNFPPRFSGLQFPNYSSELNVNALELDDSALYLCASSPGTSGSRNTQYFGPGTRLTVL.

J is TRBJ2-2 and V is TRBV3-1 (or the pseudogene TRBV3-2); TRBD2 matches 11 bases. This CDR3 region has 17 residues. Germline trimming cut 4 bases from V and 4 bases from J; bases unmatched to any gene: 8. Germline CDR1 and CDR2: LGHDT and YNNKEL (reference sequence). The CDR3: CASSLSGGVSGTGELFF. CDR3 nucleotide sequence: TGTGCCAGCAGCCTTAGCGGGGGGGTCTCGGGCACCGGGGAGCTGTTTTTT.

The chain links TRBV2 to TRBJ2-7; 8 bases line up with TRBD1. Germline CDR1 and CDR2: SNHLY and FYNNEI. Trimming at V came to 4 bases and at J to 6 bases, leaving 8 bases not matched to a gene. The CDR3 extends over 14 amino acids. CDR3 protein: CASSGYSQGGEQYV. CDR3 in DNA: TGTGCCAGCAGTGGATACTCACAGGGGGGCGAGCAGTACGTC.

This clone was observed a single time. CDR3 DNA: TGCGCCAGCAGCCAGGCTTGGACAGGGGACAAACTGTTTTTT. It specifies CASSQAWTGDKLFF. V gene TRBV4-1 combines with J gene TRBJ1-4, with 9 bases matching TRBD1. Trimming at V came to 3 bases and at J to 11 bases, leaving 7 bases not matched to a gene. Germline V gene data show CDR1 as MGHRA and CDR2 as YSYEKL. CDR3 length: 14 residues.

This clone was seen a handful of times. This rearrangement joins TRBV4-1 to TRBJ1-3; 8 bases align to TRBD1. This CDR3 has 15 residues. Germline values: CDR1 MGHRA, CDR2 YSYEKL. V dropped 2 bases and J dropped 2; count of bases not matched to a gene: 2. The CDR3 loop reads CASSQNRGTGNTIYF. In DNA, the CDR3 is TGCGCCAGCAGCCAAAACAGGGGGACTGGAAACACCATATATTTT.

This chain joins TRBV5-6 and TRBJ2-5; the D gene is possibly TRBD1 (5 bases). CDR1 is SGHDT and CDR2 is YYEEEE in the germline V gene. This CDR3 is built from 14 residues. V was cut by 0 bases and J by 5 bases, with 11 bases left in between. The CDR3: CASSLAGNGETQYF. CDR3 coding DNA: TGTGCCAGCAGCTTGGCAGGGAACGGGGAGACCCAGTACTTC.

The chain combines TRBV21-1 with TRBJ2-6; the table assigns TRBD2, which was not confirmed against the DNA. TRBV21-1 is annotated as a pseudogene. The CDR3 runs 19 residues. CDR3 bases: TGTGCCAGCAGCTCAGGGACTAGCGGGATCTACTCTGGGGCCAACGTCCTGACTTTC. Its protein is CASSSGTSGIYSGANVLTF.

The chain carries TRBV7-6 and TRBJ2-1; 7 bases match TRBD1. Germline-derived CDR1 and CDR2 are SGHVS and FNYEAQ. Trimming at V came to 5 bases and at J to 0 bases, leaving 7 bases not matched to a gene. This CDR3 has 16 residues. CDR3 in amino acids: CASSATGPSSYNEQFF. Here the CDR3 DNA reads TGTGCCAGCAGCGCGACAGGGCCGAGCTCCTACAATGAGCAGTTCTTC.

V and J are TRBV5-6 and TRBJ2-5, with D possibly matching TRBD1 (6 bases). CDR1 is SGHDT, CDR2 YYEEEE, per germline. This CDR3 comprises 14 residues. V was trimmed by 2 bases and J by 5 bases, leaving 13 bases between them. DNA for the CDR3: TGTGCCAGCAGCTTCCAACAGGGCAAGGAGACCCAGTACTTC. Translating gives CASSFQQGKETQYF. The full variable domain, with the rest looked up from reference TRBV5-6 and TRBJ2-5, is DAGVTQSPTHLIKTRGQQVTLRCSPKSGHDTVSWYQQALGQGPQFIFQYYEEEERQRGNFPDRFSGHQFPNYSSELNVNALLLGDSALYLCASSFQQGKETQYFGPGTRLLVL.

This chain links TRBV28 with TRBJ1-1, with D uncertain. The CDR3 is 14 amino acids. Germline values: CDR1 MDHEN, CDR2 SYDVKM. Trimming cost V 3 bases and J 0 bases, with 8 bases left between them. CDR3 in DNA: TGTGCCAGCAGTTTTTGGCAGTTGAACACTGAAGCTTTCTTT. This translates into CASSFWQLNTEAFF.